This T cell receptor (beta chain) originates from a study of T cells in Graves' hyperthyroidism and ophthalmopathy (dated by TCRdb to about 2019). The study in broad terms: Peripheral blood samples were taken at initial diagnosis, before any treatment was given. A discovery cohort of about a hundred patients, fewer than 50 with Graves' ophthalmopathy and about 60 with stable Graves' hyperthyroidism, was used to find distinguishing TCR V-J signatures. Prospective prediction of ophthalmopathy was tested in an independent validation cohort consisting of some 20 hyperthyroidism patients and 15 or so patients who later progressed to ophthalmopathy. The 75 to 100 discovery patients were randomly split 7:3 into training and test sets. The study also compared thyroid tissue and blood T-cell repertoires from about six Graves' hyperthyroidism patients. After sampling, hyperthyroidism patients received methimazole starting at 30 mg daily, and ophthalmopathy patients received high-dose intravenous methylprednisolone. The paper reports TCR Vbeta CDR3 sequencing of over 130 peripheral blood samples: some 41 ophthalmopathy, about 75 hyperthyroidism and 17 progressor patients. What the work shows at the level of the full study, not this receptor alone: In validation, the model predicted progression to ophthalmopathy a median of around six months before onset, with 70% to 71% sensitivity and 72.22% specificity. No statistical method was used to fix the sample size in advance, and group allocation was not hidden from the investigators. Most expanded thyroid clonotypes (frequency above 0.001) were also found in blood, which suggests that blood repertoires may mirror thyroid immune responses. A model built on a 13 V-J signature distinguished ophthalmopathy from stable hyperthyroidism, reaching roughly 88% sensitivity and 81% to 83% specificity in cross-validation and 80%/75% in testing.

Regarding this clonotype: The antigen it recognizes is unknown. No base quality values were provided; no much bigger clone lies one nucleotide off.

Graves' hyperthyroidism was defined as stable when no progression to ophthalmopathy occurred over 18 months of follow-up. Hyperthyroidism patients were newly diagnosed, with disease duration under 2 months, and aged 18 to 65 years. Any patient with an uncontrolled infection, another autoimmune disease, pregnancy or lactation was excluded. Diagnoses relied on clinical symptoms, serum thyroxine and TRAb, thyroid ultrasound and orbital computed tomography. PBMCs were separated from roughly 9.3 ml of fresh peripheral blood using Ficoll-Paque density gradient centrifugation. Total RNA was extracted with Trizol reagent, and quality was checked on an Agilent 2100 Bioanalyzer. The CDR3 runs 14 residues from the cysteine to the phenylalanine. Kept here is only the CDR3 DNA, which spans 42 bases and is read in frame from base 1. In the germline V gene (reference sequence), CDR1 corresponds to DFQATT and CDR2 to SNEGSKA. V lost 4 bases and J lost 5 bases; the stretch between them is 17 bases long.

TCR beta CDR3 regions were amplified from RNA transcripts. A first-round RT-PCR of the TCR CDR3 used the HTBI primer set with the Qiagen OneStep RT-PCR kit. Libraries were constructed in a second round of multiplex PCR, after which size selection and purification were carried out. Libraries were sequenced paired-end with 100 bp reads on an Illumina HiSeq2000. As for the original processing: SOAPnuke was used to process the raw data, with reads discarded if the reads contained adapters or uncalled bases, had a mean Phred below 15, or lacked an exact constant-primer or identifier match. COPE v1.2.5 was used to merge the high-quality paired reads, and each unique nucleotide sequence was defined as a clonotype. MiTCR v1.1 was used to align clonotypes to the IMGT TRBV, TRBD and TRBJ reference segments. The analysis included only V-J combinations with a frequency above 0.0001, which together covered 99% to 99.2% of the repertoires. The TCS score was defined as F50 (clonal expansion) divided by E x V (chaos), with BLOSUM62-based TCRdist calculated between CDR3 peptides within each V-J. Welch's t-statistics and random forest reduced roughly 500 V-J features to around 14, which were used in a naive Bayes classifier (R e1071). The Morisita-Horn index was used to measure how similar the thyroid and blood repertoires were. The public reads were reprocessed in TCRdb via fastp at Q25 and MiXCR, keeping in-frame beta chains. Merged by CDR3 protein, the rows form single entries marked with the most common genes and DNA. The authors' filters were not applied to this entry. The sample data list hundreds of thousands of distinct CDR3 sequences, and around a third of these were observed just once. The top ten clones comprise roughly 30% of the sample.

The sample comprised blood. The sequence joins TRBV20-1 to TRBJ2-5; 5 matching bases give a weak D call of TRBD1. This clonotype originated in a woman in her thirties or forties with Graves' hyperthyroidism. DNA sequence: TGCAGTGCTATGGGGCTTCGGCAATGGGAGACCCAGTACTTC. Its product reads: CSAMGLRQWETQYF.